Presented here are 20 T cell receptor beta chains from one specimen sequenced in a study of tumor and adjacent non-tumor tissue in lung cancer. The template was RNA from unsorted bulk tissue. Three rounds of nested PCR, following a modified ARM-PCR protocol, produced the TCRbeta library. TCRdb reprocessed the multiplex PCR reads via MiXCR and lists one record per CDR3 protein. Here the sample spans over 110,000 distinct CDR3 sequences, around 67% being singletons. Sequenced sample: lung tumor tissue. The receptors here all came from a man between 60 and 75 years old with small cell lung cancer.

This clonotype was seen a handful of times. The chain combines TRBV19 with TRBJ1-1, with D uncertain. In germline, CDR1 is LNHDA, CDR2 SQIVND (reference sequence). The CDR3 loop spans 13 amino acids. Trimming shortened V by 7 bases and J by 4 bases, and 13 bases separated the two germline ends. This chain's CDR3 is CASTTRDSTEAFF. The DNA of the CDR3 is TGTGCCAGTACAACGAGGGATAGCACTGAAGCTTTCTTT. Using reference TRBV19 and TRBJ1-1 for the parts outside the CDR3, the full variable domain is DGGITQSPKYLFRKEGQNVTLSCEQNLNHDAMYWYRQDPGQGLRLIYYSQIVNDFQKGDIAEGYSVSREKKESFPLTVTSAQKNPTAFYLCASTTRDSTEAFFGQGTRLTVV.

Of note for this clonotype: Because the CDR3 is missing its conserved closing phenylalanine or tryptophan, this is likely a read error. The chain employs TRBV29-1 and TRBJ2-7; 10 bases align to TRBD2. Germline loops: CDR1 SQVTM, CDR2 ANQGSEA. The CDR3 has 12 residues. CDR3 protein: CSGGTDSYEQYL. The CDR3 nucleotides read TGTAGCGGGGGGACGGACTCCTACGAGCAGTACCTC.

The chain combines TRBV6-1 with TRBJ1-5; the D gene is possibly TRBD1 (6 bases). Germline V gene lookup returns CDR1 MNHNS and CDR2 SASEGT. CDR3 length: 17 residues. V was cut by 5 bases and J by 1 base, with 18 bases left in between. The CDR3 nucleotides are TGTGCCAGCAGTAAACAGGGACCCGGCGCCAGCAATCAGCCCCAGCATTTT. This gives the protein CASSKQGPGASNQPQHF.

The sample holds a few counts of this clonotype. In this CDR3 the conserved last residue, phenylalanine or tryptophan, is missing, so a read error is likely. The DNA is left out, because the CDR3 cannot be placed on it with certainty; the CDR3 is given as TCRdb lists it. The V gene is TRBV20-1, the J gene TRBJ1-2; the table names TRBD1, a call not compared with the DNA. Inclusive of both ends, the CDR3 amounts to 13 amino acids. Germline V gene lookup returns CDR1 DFQATT and CDR2 SNEGSKA (reference sequence). CDR3: CSASNRVERGYTL.

With regard to this clonotype: This may come from a read error, since a much larger clone is one base off. V and J are TRBV6-2 or TRBV6-3 and TRBJ2-5; 11 positions agree with TRBD2. This CDR3 contains 15 residues. Germline-derived CDR1 and CDR2 are MNHEY and SVGEGT. J gave up 4 bases and V 7 bases, and 8 bases lay outside the gene matches. The CDR3 loop is CASIPIGLAGETQYF. The DNA of the CDR3 is TGTGCCAGCATCCCAATAGGACTAGCGGGAGAGACCCAGTACTTC.

As concerns this clonotype: A much larger clone differs by one base, so this may be a read error. This sequence joins TRBV29-1 and TRBJ2-5; TRBD1 agrees at 11 bases. Trimming took 6 bases from V and 5 from J; bases not matched to a gene: 5. Germline V gene data show CDR1 as SQVTM and CDR2 as ANQGSEA. CDR3 length equals 13 residues. The CDR3 sequence is CSVGDRGWETQYF. The CDR3 nucleotides read TGCAGCGTCGGGGACAGGGGGTGGGAGACCCAGTACTTC.

CDR3 in amino acids: CASSLDSGVEQFF. DNA of the CDR3: TGTGCCAGCAGCTTGGACTCGGGAGTAGAGCAGTTCTTC. The chain is built from TRBV5-6 and TRBJ2-1; possible D gene TRBD2, 6 bases. The CDR3 has 13 residues. The V and J ends lost 0 bases and 10 bases respectively, with 11 bases between them. Germline CDR1 SGHDT, CDR2 YYEEEE.

This clonotype appeared a single time. The chain recombines TRBV11-2 with TRBJ2-6; 9 bases are a match to TRBD1. The CDR3 consists of 18 residues. Germline V lookup: CDR1 SGHAT, CDR2 FQNNGV. The CDR3 bases are TGTATCAGCAGTTTACCGGGACAGGGTCTGTCTGGGGCCAACGTCCTGACTTTC. The encoded protein is CISSLPGQGLSGANVLTF.

Notes on this clonotype: Sequence at one end of the junction differs from germline and may be a read error. This chain links TRBV30 with TRBJ2-6, with TRBD1 as a possible D gene (5 bases). This CDR3 has 16 residues. Germline V CDR1 and CDR2: GTSNPN, SVGIG (reference sequence). The CDR3 DNA is TGTGCCTGGGCGGCAGGATCATTCTCTGGGGCCAAGGTCCTGACTTTC. The encoded protein is CAWAAGSFSGAKVLTF.

This clonotype has a count of ten or more. V is TRBV20-1 and J is TRBJ1-2, with D maybe TRBD1 (5 bases). Per germline, CDR1 DFQATT and CDR2 SNEGSKA (reference sequence). The V end was cut by 0 bases, the J end by 4 bases, with 18 bases between. This CDR3 has 16 residues. The CDR3 reads CSARDQTTGGGYGYTF. The CDR3 DNA sequence: TGCAGTGCTAGAGACCAAACTACAGGCGGGGGCTATGGCTACACCTTC.

In regard to this clonotype: A read error may produce the germline difference seen at one junction end. This sequence joins TRBV11-1 and TRBJ2-1; 7 nucleotides line up with TRBD2. CDR3 length: 17 residues. Per the germline V gene, CDR1 is SGHAT and CDR2 is FQDESV (reference sequence). CDR3 nucleotides: TGTGCCAGCAACTTAGGCGCTGGCGGGAGTGGATACAATGGGCAGTTCTTC. Protein: CASNLGAGGSGYNGQFF.

As regards this clonotype: This may come from a read error, since a much larger clone is one base off. This chain joins TRBV20-1 and TRBJ2-1; D tentatively reads TRBD1 or TRBD2 (5 bases each). Germline V gene sequence: CDR1 DFQATT, CDR2 SNEGSKA (reference sequence). Trimming took 4 bases from V and 7 from J, leaving 20 bases between them. This CDR3 spans 15 amino acids. CDR3 protein: CSANGTLLRGNEQFF. CDR3 sequence (DNA): TGCAGTGCTAATGGGACCCTTCTTAGGGGTAATGAGCAGTTCTTC.

The CDR3 is CASGSSAGVTGELFF. DNA of the CDR3: TGTGCCAGCGGGTCGTCAGCGGGAGTCACCGGGGAGCTGTTTTTT. V and J are TRBV28 and TRBJ2-2; 8 bases map to TRBD2. This CDR3 region has 15 residues. J was trimmed by 4 bases and V by 8 bases; bases with no gene match: 9. Germline V lookup: CDR1 MDHEN, CDR2 SYDVKM.

Notes on this clonotype: Compared with germline, one end of the junction differs, possibly owing to a read error. The CDR3 protein is CASSYVPALTVSEPFF. DNA for the CDR3: TGTGCCAGCAGTTACGTCCCCGCACTTACGGTTAGTGAACCTTTCTTT. The chain carries TRBV6-6 and TRBJ1-1; D remains unclear. The germline CDR1 and CDR2 sequences are MNHNY and SVGAGI (reference sequence). CDR3 length: 16 amino acids.

With regard to this clonotype: The conserved final phenylalanine or tryptophan is absent from the CDR3, which likely points to a read error. The gene calls are TRBV12-3 or TRBV12-4 and TRBJ2-5, with 7 bases that match TRBD2. This CDR3 comprises 16 residues. CDR3 sequence reads: CVSSPAAGRVVETQYS. CDR3 coding DNA: TGTGTCAGCAGCCCGGCAGCGGGAAGGGTGGTAGAGACCCAGTACTCC.

The genes are TRBV5-1 and TRBJ1-4; possible D gene TRBD1, 6 bases. The CDR3 has 13 residues. The V end was cut by 4 bases, the J end by 11 bases, with 15 bases between. In germline, CDR1 is SGHRS, CDR2 YFSETQ. CDR3 sequence: CASSTTGTRKLFF. As DNA, the CDR3 is TGCGCCAGCAGCACTACAGGGACGAGGAAACTGTTTTTT. Based on the CDR3 plus reference TRBV5-1 and TRBJ1-4, the full variable domain is KAGVTQTPRYLIKTRGQQVTLSCSPISGHRSVSWYQQTPGQGLQFLFEYFSETQRNKGNFPGRFSGRQFSNSRSEMNVSTLELGDSALYLCASSTTGTRKLFFGSGTQLSVL.

Comment on this clonotype: A much larger clone lies a single base off, so this may be a read error. The chain has TRBV11-2 and TRBJ2-7; the match to TRBD2 covers 8 bases. This CDR3 contains 15 residues. Germline CDR1 reads SGHAT; CDR2 reads FQNNGV. The CDR3: CVSSFLTSALYEQYF. In DNA, the CDR3 is TGTGTCAGCAGCTTCTTGACTAGCGCCCTCTACGAGCAGTACTTC.

The CDR3 DNA reads TGCAGAGCCACAATCCGACAGGAAGGCTACACCTTC. This encodes CRATIRQEGYTF. The genes are TRBV20-1 and TRBJ1-2; maybe TRBD1 (6 bases). CDR1 is DFQATT, CDR2 SNEGSKA, per germline (reference sequence). The CDR3 covers 12 residues.

V is TRBV20-1 and J is TRBJ2-4; D gene uncertain. CDR3 length equals 12 residues. Germline V lookup: CDR1 DFQATT, CDR2 SNEGSKA (reference sequence). The ends were cut back, 6 bases at V and 7 bases at J, with 13 bases in the middle. The CDR3 loop is CSAEREANIQYF. The CDR3 bases are TGCAGTGCGGAAAGGGAAGCGAACATTCAGTACTTC.

This clonotype was observed a few times. A much larger clone sits a single nucleotide away, making a read error possible. J is TRBJ2-3 and V is TRBV11-2, with a possible D match to TRBD2 (6 bases). This CDR3 comprises 12 residues. The V gene's germline CDR1 is SGHAT and CDR2 FQNNGV. In DNA, the CDR3 is TGTGCCGGCAGCCCCTCGGGACTGGGGCAGTATTTT. Residues: CAGSPSGLGQYF.